The 17 T cell receptor beta chains in this list originate from one sample, sequenced in a study of cytomegalovirus exposure and HLA in healthy donors. Primers included in the PCR were 60 Vbeta and 13 Jbeta primers. Clones were sequenced by immunoSEQ multiplex PCR, and TCRdb holds only the in-frame ones, with some missing. The sample lists approximately 200,000 clones, more than 65% occurring once. Sequencing used PBMCs. All receptors come from a woman aged 25 to 45 in good health and CMV-seropositive.

The chain couples TRBV7-2 to TRBJ1-5; D ambiguous. V was cut by 8 bases and J by 7 bases, with 12 bases left in between. CDR3 length equals 12 residues. In germline, CDR1 is SGHTA, CDR2 FQGNSA. CDR3 sequence: CASALNGQPQHF. The CDR3 DNA follows: TGTGCCAGCGCATTAAACGGGCAGCCCCAGCATTTT.

CDR3 protein: CASSLDRATDTQYF. CDR3 nucleotides: TGTGCCAGCAGTTTGGACAGAGCCACAGATACGCAGTATTTT. The V gene is TRBV27, the J gene TRBJ2-3; D is possibly TRBD1 (6 bases). This CDR3 is 14 amino acids long. Deletions cut 3 bases from V and 2 bases from J, with 9 bases between. Germline CDR1 and CDR2: MNHEY and SMNVEV (reference sequence).

V and J are TRBV6-6 and TRBJ1-5, with TRBD1 identical over 8 bases. The germline V gene encodes CDR1 MNHNY and CDR2 SVGAGI (reference sequence). CDR3 length: 16 residues. V lost 2 bases and J lost 2; bases outside the gene matches: 5. DNA for the CDR3: TGTGCCAGCAGTTACGCCGACAGGGGAGGCAATCAGCCCCAGCATTTT. Protein product: CASSYADRGGNQPQHF.

V usage is TRBV19 and J usage is TRBJ1-5, with D tentatively TRBD1 (6 bases). The germline V and J ends were trimmed by 3 bases and 1 base, with 10 bases remaining between them. This CDR3 has 15 residues. CDR1 is LNHDA and CDR2 is SQIVND in the germline V gene (reference sequence). CDR3 residues: CASSILQGSNQPQHF. In DNA, the CDR3 is TGTGCCAGTAGTATTTTACAGGGAAGCAATCAGCCCCAGCATTTT.

V gene TRBV2 combines with J gene TRBJ1-5; 8 positions agree with TRBD1. The V and J ends lost 2 bases and 0 bases, in that order; junction bases with no gene match: 3. Germline lookup yields CDR1 SNHLY and CDR2 FYNNEI. The CDR3 spans 16 residues. The CDR3 coding sequence is TGTGCCAGCAGTGAATCAGGGGGCTATAGCAATCAGCCCCAGCATTTT. The encoded protein is CASSESGGYSNQPQHF.

The chain carries TRBV10-3 and TRBJ2-7, with D hard to call. Trimming pared 6 bases from V and 4 bases from J, leaving 10 bases between. Germline V gene data show CDR1 as ENHRY and CDR2 as SYGVKD. The CDR3 has 12 amino acids. DNA for the CDR3: TGTGCCATCAGCTCCGACGGGTACGAGCAGTACTTC. This gives the protein CAISSDGYEQYF.

The CDR3 reads CASSLGPALASTDTQYF. CDR3 nucleotides: TGTGCCAGCAGCTTAGGACCCGCACTAGCCAGCACAGATACGCAGTATTTT. The rearrangement uses TRBV11-2 and TRBJ2-3; tentatively, D is TRBD2 (6 bases). V lost 1 base and J lost 0, with 14 bases in between. CDR3 size: 17 residues. CDR1 is SGHAT and CDR2 is FQNNGV in the germline V gene.

This clone has just a few counts. The chain carries TRBV28 and TRBJ1-5; 9 nucleotides match TRBD1. CDR3 length: 18 amino acids. Germline V gene lookup returns CDR1 MDHEN and CDR2 SYDVKM. J gave up 1 base and V 2 bases, and 9 bases lay outside the gene matches. The CDR3 DNA follows: TGTGCCAGCAGTTTACCCCGGGACAGGGTAGAAAGCAATCAGCCCCAGCATTTT. This encodes CASSLPRDRVESNQPQHF.

The chain couples TRBV10-3 to TRBJ1-1, with D possibly TRBD1 on 6 matching bases. CDR1 and CDR2 from the germline V gene are ENHRY and SYGVKD. The CDR3 has 15 amino acids. V was pared by 5 bases and J by 2 bases, with 15 bases between. The CDR3 nucleotides read TGTGCCATCAGTCAACTGGGACAAATCAACACTGAAGCTTTCTTT. It specifies CAISQLGQINTEAFF.

There are a few counts of this clone. V is TRBV10-3 and J is TRBJ2-4, with unresolved D. The CDR3 has 14 amino acids. CDR1 is ENHRY and CDR2 is SYGVKD in the germline V gene. With 2 bases removed from V and 4 bases from J, the gap between germline ends came to 9 bases. Here the CDR3 reads CAISEDLDKNIQYF. DNA for the CDR3: TGTGCCATCAGTGAGGACTTAGATAAAAACATTCAGTACTTC.

This sequence joins TRBV9 and TRBJ2-3; D unclear. V lost 4 bases, J lost 2 bases, and 14 bases lay in between. The CDR3 consists of 15 residues. Germline V lookup: CDR1 SGDLS, CDR2 YYNGEE. In DNA, the CDR3 is TGTGCCAGCAGCAATACACAGACAAACACAGATACGCAGTATTTT. Amino acids: CASSNTQTNTDTQYF.

In its sample, this clone was seen once. The chain carries TRBV6-5 and TRBJ1-5; D gene uncertain. Trimming removed 4 bases at V and 0 bases at J, with 7 bases between. The CDR3 has 14 amino acids. From germline, CDR1 is MNHEY and CDR2 SVGAGI. The CDR3 sequence: CASSSEYSNQPQHF. The CDR3, as DNA: TGTGCCAGCAGTTCGGAGTATAGCAATCAGCCCCAGCATTTT.

The genes are TRBV6-5 and TRBJ1-3; D is perhaps TRBD1 (6 bases). The CDR3 spans 15 residues. With 10 bases removed from V and 2 bases from J, the gap between germline ends came to 18 bases. Germline loops: CDR1 MNHEY, CDR2 SVGAGI. CDR3 region: CATLGGVNAGNTIYF. The CDR3 bases are TGTGCCACCCTAGGGGGAGTGAACGCTGGAAACACCATATATTTT.

The chain has TRBV28 and TRBJ1-1, with D tentatively TRBD1 (5 bases). This CDR3 comprises 13 residues. V was shortened by 5 bases and J by 1 base, with 8 bases between the two germline ends. Germline V gene lookup returns CDR1 MDHEN and CDR2 SYDVKM. The CDR3: CASSLTGNTEAFF. DNA of the CDR3: TGTGCCAGCAGTCTTACAGGGAACACTGAAGCTTTCTTT.

V gene TRBV19 combines with J gene TRBJ2-3; 8 bases match TRBD2. Per the germline V gene, CDR1 is LNHDA and CDR2 is SQIVND (reference sequence). With V trimmed by 5 bases and J by 1 base, 5 bases remained unmatched. The CDR3 is 15 residues long. The CDR3 spells CASSPSGGRTDTQYF. Written as DNA, the CDR3 is TGTGCCAGTAGTCCCAGCGGGGGACGCACAGATACGCAGTATTTT.

This sequence joins TRBV4-2 and TRBJ1-1; perhaps TRBD1 as D (5 bases). Trimming took 1 base from V and 1 from J, leaving 10 bases between them. CDR3 length: 15 amino acids. Per germline, CDR1 LGHNA and CDR2 YNFKEQ. The CDR3 bases are TGTGCCAGCAGCCAAGGGAAGGGGAAGAACACTGAAGCTTTCTTT. Translation: CASSQGKGKNTEAFF.

This chain links TRBV27 with TRBJ1-4; D gene ambiguous. The CDR3 spans 13 residues. The V gene lost 3 bases and the J gene lost 0 bases, with 2 bases spanning the gap. CDR1 is MNHEY and CDR2 is SMNVEV in the germline V gene (reference sequence). The CDR3 DNA reads as TGTGCCAGCAGTTTCTCAACTAATGAAAAACTGTTTTTT. It specifies CASSFSTNEKLFF.